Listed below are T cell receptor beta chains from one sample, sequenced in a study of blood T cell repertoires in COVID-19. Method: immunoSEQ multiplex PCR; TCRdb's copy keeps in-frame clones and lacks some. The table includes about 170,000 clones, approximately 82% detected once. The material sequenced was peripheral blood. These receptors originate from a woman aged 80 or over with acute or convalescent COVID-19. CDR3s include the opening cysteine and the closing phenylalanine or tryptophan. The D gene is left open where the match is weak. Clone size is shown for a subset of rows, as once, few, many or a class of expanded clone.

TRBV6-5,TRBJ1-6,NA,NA,TGTGCCAGCAGTTACGGCGGACTCGATAATTCACCCCTCCACTTT,CASSYGGLDNSPLHF
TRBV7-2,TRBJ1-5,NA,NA,TGTGCCAGCAGCTTAACAAACGATCAGCCCCAGCATTTT,CASSLTNDQPQHF
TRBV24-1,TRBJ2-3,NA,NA,TGTGCCACCAGTGACCCGAGGGGCACAGATACGCAGTATTTT,CATSDPRGTDTQYF
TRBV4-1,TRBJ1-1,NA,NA,TGCGCCAGCAGCCAAGGCGGCGGTATGAACACTGAAGCTTTCTTT,CASSQGGGMNTEAFF
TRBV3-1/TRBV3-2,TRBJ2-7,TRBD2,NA,TGTGCCAGCAGCCACACGACTAGCGGGACCCTCGAGCAGTACTTC,CASSHTTSGTLEQYF
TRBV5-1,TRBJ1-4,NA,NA,TGCGCCAGCAGCTTAATAGGAGGGGCAACTGAAAAACTGTTTTTT,CASSLIGGATEKLFF
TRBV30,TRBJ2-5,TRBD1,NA,TGTGCCTGGAAGGACAGGGGGCCGACTATGAAGACCCAGTACTTC,CAWKDRGPTMKTQYF
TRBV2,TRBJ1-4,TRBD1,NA,TGTGCCAGCAGTCCCGACAGGGGGAATGAAAAACTGTTTTTT,CASSPDRGNEKLFF
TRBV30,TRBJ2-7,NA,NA,TGTGCCTGGAGTGGACAGCCCTACGAGCAGTACTTC,CAWSGQPYEQYF
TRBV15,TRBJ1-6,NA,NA,TGTGCCACCAGCAGAGACGGGGGGAATTCACCCCTCCACTTT,CATSRDGGNSPLHF
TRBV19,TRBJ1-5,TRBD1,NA,TGTGCCAGTACCCCGTCCGACAGGGGCAATCAGCCCCAGCATTTT,CASTPSDRGNQPQHF
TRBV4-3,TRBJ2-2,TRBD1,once,TGCGCCAGCAGCCAAGAATGGTTGACAGGGGCAACCGGGGAGCTGTTTTTT,CASSQEWLTGATGELFF
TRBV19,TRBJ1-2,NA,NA,TGTGCCAGTGCTACGGGAGGCAGCTATGGCTACACCTTC,CASATGGSYGYTF
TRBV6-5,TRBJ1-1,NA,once,TGTGCCAGCAGTTACGAGGGAGGTACTGAAGCTTTCTTT,CASSYEGGTEAFF
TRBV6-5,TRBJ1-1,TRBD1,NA,TGTGCCAGCCGGAAGGACAGGGGCCCAAACACTGAAGCTTTCTTT,CASRKDRGPNTEAFF
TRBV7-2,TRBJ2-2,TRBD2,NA,TGTGCCAGCAGCTTAGCTGGCGGGAGGGGATCCGGGGAGCTGTTTTTT,CASSLAGGRGSGELFF
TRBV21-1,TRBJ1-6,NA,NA,TGTGCCAGCAGCAAAATCACCCCCAGCGGGGGGGATAATTCACCCCTCCACTTT,CASSKITPSGGDNSPLHF
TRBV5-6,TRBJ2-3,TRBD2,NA,TGTGCCAGCACCTTTTTTAGCGGGAGCACAGATACGCAGTATTTT,CASTFFSGSTDTQYF
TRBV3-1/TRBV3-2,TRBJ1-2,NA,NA,TGTGCCAGCAGCCAAGATCAGGTCGGTATCTATGGCTACACCTTC,CASSQDQVGIYGYTF
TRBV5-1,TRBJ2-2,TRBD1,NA,TGCGCCAGCAGCTTGGTGGGCAGGGGGCAAGTCGGGGAGCTGTTTTTT,CASSLVGRGQVGELFF
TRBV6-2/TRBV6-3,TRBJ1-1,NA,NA,TGTGCCAGCAGCCCCACCACAGGGTACACTGAAGCTTTCTTT,CASSPTTGYTEAFF
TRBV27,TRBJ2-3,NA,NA,TGTGCCAGCAGTTTCCGTGCCCCTCGCAGGGCCCGACCGACGACAGATACGCAGTATTTT,CASSFRAPRRARPTTDTQYF